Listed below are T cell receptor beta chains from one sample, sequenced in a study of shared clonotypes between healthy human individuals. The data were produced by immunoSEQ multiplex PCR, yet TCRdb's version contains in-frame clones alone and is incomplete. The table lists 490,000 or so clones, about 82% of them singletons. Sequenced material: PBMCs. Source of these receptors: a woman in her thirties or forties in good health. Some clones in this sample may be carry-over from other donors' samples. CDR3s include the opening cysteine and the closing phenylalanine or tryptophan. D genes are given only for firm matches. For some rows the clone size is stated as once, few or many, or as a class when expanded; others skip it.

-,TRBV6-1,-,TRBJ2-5,TGTGCCAGCACTCGGACAGCTAGGTACCAAGAGACCCAGTACTTC,CASTRTARYQETQYF
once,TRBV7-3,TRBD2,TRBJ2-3,TGTGCCAGCAGCTTATTTGCTGGGACTAGCGGGGGGAGCACAGATACGCAGTATTTT,CASSLFAGTSGGSTDTQYF
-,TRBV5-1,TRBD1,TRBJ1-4,TGCGCCAGCAGCTTGGATTGGGGCCCAGGGGGCAAGGAAAAACTGTTTTTT,CASSLDWGPGGKEKLFF
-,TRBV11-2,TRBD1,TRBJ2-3,TGTGCCAGCAGCCTTCGGACAGGGGGTCCAGATACGCAGTATTTT,CASSLRTGGPDTQYF
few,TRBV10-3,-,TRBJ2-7,TGTGCCATCAGTGAGGGGCCTTCGTCGTCCTACGAGCAGTACTTC,CAISEGPSSSYEQYF
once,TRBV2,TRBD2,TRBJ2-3,TGTGCCAGCATGCGGGGGAGGGGAGGCACAGATACGCAGTATTTT,CASMRGRGGTDTQYF
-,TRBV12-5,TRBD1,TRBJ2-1,TGTGCTAGTGGTCGGGGACAGGGGGCGCGGAATGAGCAGTTCTTC,CASGRGQGARNEQFF
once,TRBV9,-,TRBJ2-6,TGTGCCAGCAGCGTAGCGGCGGACTCTGGGGCCAACGTCCTGACTTTC,CASSVAADSGANVLTF
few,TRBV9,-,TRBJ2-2,TGTGCCAGCAGCGTAGCTCTGGGGGTCGGGGAGCTGTTTTTT,CASSVALGVGELFF
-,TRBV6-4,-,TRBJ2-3,TGTGCCAGCAGTGACGGGGCAGATACGCAGTATTTT,CASSDGADTQYF
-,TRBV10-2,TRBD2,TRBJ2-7,TGCGCCAGCAGTGAGTGGCGGGGGAGGGCCTACGAGCAGTACTTC,CASSEWRGRAYEQYF
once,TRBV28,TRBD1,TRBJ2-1,TGTGCCAGCACCACCGGGACAGGGGTACCAAGAGGATACAATGAGCAGTTCTTC,CASTTGTGVPRGYNEQFF
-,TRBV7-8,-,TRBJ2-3,TGTGCCAGTGGCACGAGACCCTTCACAGATACGCAGTATTTT,CASGTRPFTDTQYF
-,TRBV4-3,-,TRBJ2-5,TGCGCCAGCAGCCAAGATAGGGGGAGAGAGACCCAGTACTTC,CASSQDRGRETQYF
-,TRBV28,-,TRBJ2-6,TGTGCCAGCCTCGCTCTTCGGGGTGGGGCCAACGTCCTGACTTTC,CASLALRGGANVLTF
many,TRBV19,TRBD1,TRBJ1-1,TGTGCCAGTACCCCTGTCCCCCACAGGGGCATGAACACTGAAGCTTTCTTT,CASTPVPHRGMNTEAFF
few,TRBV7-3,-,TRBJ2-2,TGTGCCAGCAGCATCAAGACCAACGGGGAGCTGTTTTTT,CASSIKTNGELFF
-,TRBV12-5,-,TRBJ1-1,TGTGCTAGTGCTTCCGCGCCGGGGAACACTGAAGCTTTCTTT,CASASAPGNTEAFF
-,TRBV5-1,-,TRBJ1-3,TGCGCCAGCAGCTTGGTTGGGGGATCGGGAGGAAACACCATATATTTT,CASSLVGGSGGNTIYF
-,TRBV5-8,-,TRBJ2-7,TGTGCCAGCACCTTGGACTCGTACGAGCAGTACTTC,CASTLDSYEQYF
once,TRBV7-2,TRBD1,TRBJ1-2,TGTGCCAGCAGCCCTGTGACAGGGGGAAGCTATGGCTACACCTTC,CASSPVTGGSYGYTF
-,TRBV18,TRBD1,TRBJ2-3,TGTGCCAGCTCACCACGGGACAGGGGTACAGATACGCAGTATTTT,CASSPRDRGTDTQYF
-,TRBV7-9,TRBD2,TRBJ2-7,TGTGCCAGCACCCCTGTGACTAGCGGGCTGTTCGAGCAGTACTTC,CASTPVTSGLFEQYF
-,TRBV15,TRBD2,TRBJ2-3,TGTGCCACCAGCAGAGGGGAGGCTAGCGGAAGCACAGATACGCAGTATTTT,CATSRGEASGSTDTQYF
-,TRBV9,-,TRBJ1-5,TGTGCCAGCAGCGTCGGGTCCCAGGGAAATCAGCCCCAGCATTTT,CASSVGSQGNQPQHF
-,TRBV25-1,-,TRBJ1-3,TGTGCCAGCAGACAATCCGGGACAATGTCTCATGGAAACACCATATATTTT,CASRQSGTMSHGNTIYF
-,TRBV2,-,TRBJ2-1,TGTGCCAGCAGCGAAGGAGGACCCGGAAATGAGCAGTTCTTC,CASSEGGPGNEQFF
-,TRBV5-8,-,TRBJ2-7,TGTGCCAGCAGCCTGGGGGACACCACCTACGAGCAGTACTTC,CASSLGDTTYEQYF
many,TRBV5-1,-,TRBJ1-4,TGCGCCAGCAGCTTGGAGGTACGGGCCGGGTATGAAAAACTGTTTTTT,CASSLEVRAGYEKLFF
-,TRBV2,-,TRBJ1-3,TGTGCCAGCAGTGAAGGGACAGCCACTGGAAACACCATATATTTT,CASSEGTATGNTIYF
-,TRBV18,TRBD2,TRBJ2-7,TGTGCCAGCTCACCACCCCTAGCGGGCCTATCCTACGAGCAGTACTTC,CASSPPLAGLSYEQYF
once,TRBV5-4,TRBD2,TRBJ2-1,TGTGCCAGCAGCGAGGGACTAGCGGGATCTCGCAATGAGCAGTTCTTC,CASSEGLAGSRNEQFF
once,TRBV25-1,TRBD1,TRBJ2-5,TGTGCCAGCACCCCGGGACAGCCACAAGAGACCCAGTACTTC,CASTPGQPQETQYF
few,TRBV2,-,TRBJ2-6,TGTGCCAGCAGTGAATTGGACTTCTCTGGGGCCAACGTCCTGACTTTC,CASSELDFSGANVLTF
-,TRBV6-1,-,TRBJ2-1,TGTGCCAGCAGTGCACTTTCCTACAATGAGCAGTTCTTC,CASSALSYNEQFF
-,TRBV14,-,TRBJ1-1,TGTGCCAGCAGCCAAGGGGCAGGAGCAGGTACTGAAGCTTTCTTT,CASSQGAGAGTEAFF
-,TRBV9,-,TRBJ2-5,TGTGCCAGCAGCGCCCCCATTGAAGAGACCCAGTACTTC,CASSAPIEETQYF
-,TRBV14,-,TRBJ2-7,TGTGCCAGCAGCCAAGTGATTTCAGATGACGAGCAGTACTTC,CASSQVISDDEQYF
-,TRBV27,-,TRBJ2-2,TGTGCCAGCAGTTTGGGGGGTGCCGGGGAGCTGTTTTTT,CASSLGGAGELFF
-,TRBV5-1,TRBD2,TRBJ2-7,TGCGCCAGCAGACAGGATCTAGCGGGAGTACTTGAGCAGTACTTC,CASRQDLAGVLEQYF
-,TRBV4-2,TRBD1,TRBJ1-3,TGTGCCAGCAGCCAAGAGGGGACAGGGTTGGGAAACACCATATATTTT,CASSQEGTGLGNTIYF
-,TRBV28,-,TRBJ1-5,TGTGCCAGCAGTTACAATAGCAATCAGCCCCAGCATTTT,CASSYNSNQPQHF
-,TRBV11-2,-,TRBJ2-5,TGTGCCAGCAGCTCAGGGTGGGAGACCAACCAAGAGACCCAGTACTTC,CASSSGWETNQETQYF
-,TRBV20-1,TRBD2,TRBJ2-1,TGCAGTGAAGGCGGGGGCAATGAGCAGTTCTTC,CSEGGGNEQFF
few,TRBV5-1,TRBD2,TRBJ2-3,TGCGCCAGCAGCTTGACTAGCGGGATCACAGATACGCAGTATTTT,CASSLTSGITDTQYF
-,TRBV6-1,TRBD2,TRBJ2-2,TGTGCCAGCAGTGAACCGGGAGGCATGGGGGCCGGGGAGCTGTTTTTT,CASSEPGGMGAGELFF
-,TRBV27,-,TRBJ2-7,TGTGCCAGCAGTTCGCACAGCTCTACGGGGCTCGAGCAGTACTTC,CASSSHSSTGLEQYF
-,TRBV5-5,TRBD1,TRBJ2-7,TGTGCCAGCAGCTTGGGGCAGGGGGCCTGGTACGAGCAGTACTTC,CASSLGQGAWYEQYF
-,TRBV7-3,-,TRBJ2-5,TGTGCCAGCAGCTTAGGTCTGAAAGAGACCCAGTACTTC,CASSLGLKETQYF
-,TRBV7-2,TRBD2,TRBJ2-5,TGTGCCAGCAGCTTAGGACTAGCGGGTCAAGAGACCCAGTACTTC,CASSLGLAGQETQYF
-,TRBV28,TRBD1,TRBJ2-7,TGTGCCAGCAGACCCGGGACAGACTCCTACGAGCAGTACTTC,CASRPGTDSYEQYF